This entry is about one TCR beta chain. The data were taken from a study of blood T cell repertoires in COVID-19. Sequenced by immunoSEQ multiplex PCR; TCRdb stores in-frame clones only, minus some. The sample consists of more than 110,000 clones, approximately 81% of them appearing once. This study enrolled people aged roughly 18 to 89 from 20 to 25 US geographic areas. The CDR3 runs 16 residues. CDR1 and CDR2 from the germline V gene are MNHNS and SASEGT. V was cut by 1 base and J by 4 bases, with 16 bases left in between. This chain uses TRBV6-1 with TRBJ1-2, with D tentatively TRBD1 (5 bases). Sequencing was carried out using PBMCs or T cells enriched from blood (not recorded which). The TCR was taken from a man between 40 and 49 years old with acute COVID-19. The CDR3 reads CASSEGGASSIYGYTF. CDR3 bases: TGTGCCAGCAGTGAAGGGGGCGCGTCCTCAATCTATGGCTACACCTTC.